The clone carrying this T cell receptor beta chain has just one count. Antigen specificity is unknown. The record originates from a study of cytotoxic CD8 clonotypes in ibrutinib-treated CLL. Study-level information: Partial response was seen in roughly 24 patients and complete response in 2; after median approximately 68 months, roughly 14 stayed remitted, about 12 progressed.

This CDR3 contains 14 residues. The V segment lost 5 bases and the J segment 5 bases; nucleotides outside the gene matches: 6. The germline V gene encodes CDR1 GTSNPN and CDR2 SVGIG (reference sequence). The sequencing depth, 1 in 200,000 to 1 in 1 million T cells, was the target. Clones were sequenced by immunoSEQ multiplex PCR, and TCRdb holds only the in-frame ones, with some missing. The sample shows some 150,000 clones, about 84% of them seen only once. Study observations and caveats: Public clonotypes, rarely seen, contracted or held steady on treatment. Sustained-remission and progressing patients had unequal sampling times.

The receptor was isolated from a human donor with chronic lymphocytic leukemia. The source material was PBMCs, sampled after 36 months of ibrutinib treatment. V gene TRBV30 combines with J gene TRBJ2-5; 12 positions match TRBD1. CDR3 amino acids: CAWEGTGGYETQYF. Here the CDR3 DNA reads TGTGCCTGGGAAGGGACAGGGGGCTATGAGACCCAGTACTTC.